Shown below are 13 T cell receptor beta chains from a single sample sequenced in a study of spatial heterogeneity in lung cancer. TCRdb re-called the 5' RACE reads through MiXCR, storing one row per CDR3 protein. The profile covers over 50,000 distinct CDR3 sequences, with nearly 6.5% appearing a single time and roughly 14% taken by the ten largest. Documented time point: sample taken at primary tumor resection. Source: PBMCs, taken at surgery. All receptors derive from a female donor with early-stage non-small cell lung cancer.

This clonotype was seen many times. The chain links TRBV29-1 to TRBJ1-1, with TRBD1 matching over 10 bases. The CDR3 contains 12 residues. Germline V gene lookup returns CDR1 SQVTM and CDR2 ANQGSEA. With V trimmed by 3 bases and J by 10 bases, 5 bases remained unmatched. The CDR3 here is CSVDGTGVIAFF. CDR3 nucleotide sequence: TGCAGCGTTGACGGGACAGGGGTTATAGCTTTCTTT.

This clonotype was counted only a few times. This chain links TRBV5-1 with TRBJ1-2; 8 bases match TRBD1. Germline V gene data show CDR1 as SGHRS and CDR2 as YFSETQ. The V segment lost 3 bases and the J segment 4 bases; nucleotides outside the gene matches: 2. There are 13 residues in the CDR3. The CDR3, as DNA: TGCGCCAGCAGCTCCGGACAGGGCTATGGCTACACCTTC. Amino acids: CASSSGQGYGYTF.

This clonotype showed up just a few times. The chain combines TRBV27 with TRBJ2-7; D is possibly TRBD1 (6 bases). The germline V and J ends were trimmed by 5 bases and 5 bases, with 13 bases remaining between them. The V gene's germline CDR1 is MNHEY and CDR2 SMNVEV (reference sequence). The CDR3 extends over 13 amino acids. The chain's CDR3 is CASSPRRDNEQYF. The CDR3 DNA is TGTGCCAGCAGTCCCCGCCGGGACAACGAGCAGTACTTC.

This clonotype was recorded at least ten times. This rearrangement joins TRBV25-1 to TRBJ2-4; D ambiguous. Germline assignment: CDR1 MGHDK and CDR2 SYGVNS. The V and J ends lost 5 bases and 1 base respectively, with 12 bases between them. The length of the CDR3 is 15 residues. CDR3 sequence: CASSPPVEAKNIQYF. The CDR3 DNA sequence: TGTGCCAGCAGTCCTCCGGTGGAGGCCAAAAACATTCAGTACTTC.

V usage is TRBV5-1 and J usage is TRBJ1-5, with D unclear. The germline V gene encodes CDR1 SGHRS and CDR2 YFSETQ. V lost 0 bases and J 7 bases, leaving 8 bases between the germline ends. This CDR3 is built from 13 residues. CDR3 sequence reads: CASSLDAGQPQHF. The CDR3 region has the DNA TGCGCCAGCAGCTTGGATGCGGGCCAGCCCCAGCATTTT.

This clonotype was seen only a few times. The chain links TRBV12-3 or TRBV12-4 to TRBJ2-3; D call uncertain. V gave up 2 bases and J gave up 2 bases, with 5 bases separating them. The CDR3 runs 13 residues. CDR3 protein: CASSLRTTDTQYF. CDR3 nucleotide sequence: TGTGCCAGCAGTTTAAGGACCACAGATACGCAGTATTTT.

This clonotype was seen repeatedly, ten times or more. The rearrangement uses TRBV6-5 and TRBJ2-7, with 7 bases that match TRBD2. J lost 6 bases, V lost 6 bases, and 8 bases had no gene match. Per germline, CDR1 MNHEY and CDR2 SVGAGI. The CDR3 spans 13 residues. DNA for the CDR3: TGTGCCAGCAGCCCCCGGGGGGACGGCGAGCAGTACTTC. Protein product: CASSPRGDGEQYF.

This clonotype was detected many times. The V and J genes are TRBV12-3 or TRBV12-4 and TRBJ2-3, with unresolved D. Trimming took off 2 bases at V and 2 bases at J, with 8 bases between the two ends. CDR3 length: 14 residues. For the CDR3, the DNA is TGTGCCAGCAGTTTACTTGGGTTCACAGATACGCAGTATTTT. It yields the protein CASSLLGFTDTQYF.

This clonotype has at least ten counts. The chain links TRBV29-1 to TRBJ1-5; 11 bases are shared with TRBD1. V trimming: 3 bases; J trimming: 7 bases; junction bases outside the gene matches: 2. The germline CDR1 and CDR2 sequences are SQVTM and ANQGSEA. The CDR3 sequence is 13 residues long. The CDR3: CSVEGTGGQPQHF. CDR3 bases: TGCAGCGTTGAGGGGACAGGGGGACAGCCCCAGCATTTT.

This clonotype was found a few times. The rearrangement joins TRBV12-3 or TRBV12-4 to TRBJ2-2; 7 positions match TRBD2. V lost 3 bases and J lost 7; bases outside the gene matches: 8. The CDR3 is made up of 15 amino acids. The CDR3: CASSLSGREGGELFF. CDR3 nucleotide sequence: TGTGCCAGCAGTTTGTCGGGGAGGGAAGGCGGGGAGCTGTTTTTT.

The table lists this clonotype with many counts. The rearrangement links TRBV6-2 or TRBV6-3 to TRBJ1-2, with no clear D. The CDR3 is 13 residues long. Germline V CDR1 and CDR2: MNHEY, SVGEGT. V dropped 2 bases and J dropped 8 bases, with 12 bases sitting between them. The CDR3 loop reads CASSYGPLGGYTF. The CDR3 DNA reads TGTGCCAGCAGTTACGGGCCGTTGGGAGGCTACACCTTC.

Many counts were recorded for this clonotype. The chain carries TRBV29-1 and TRBJ1-1; D is undetermined. The CDR3 covers 15 residues. The V and J ends lost 4 bases and 9 bases respectively, with 24 bases between them. The germline gives CDR1 SQVTM, CDR2 ANQGSEA. Written as DNA, the CDR3 is TGCAGCGTTGTGAGTTTAATAGGCATGAGGACTAAAGCTTTCTTT. Translation: CSVVSLIGMRTKAFF. Looking up the rest from reference TRBV29-1 and TRBJ1-1 gives the full variable domain: SAVISQKPSRDICQRGTSLTIQCQVDSQVTMMFWYRQQPGQSLTLIATANQGSEATYESGFVIDKFPISRPNLTFSTLTVSNMSPEDSSIYLCSVVSLIGMRTKAFFGQGTRLTVV.

The table lists this clonotype with many counts. The chain employs TRBV20-1 and TRBJ1-1; TRBD1 aligns across 10 bases. This CDR3 has 15 residues. J was trimmed by 6 bases and V by 5 bases; bases with no gene match: 12. Germline assignment: CDR1 DFQATT and CDR2 SNEGSKA (reference sequence). The CDR3 protein is CSAGTWTGGNPEAFF. The CDR3 nucleotides are TGCAGTGCTGGAACGTGGACAGGGGGTAACCCTGAAGCTTTCTTT.